This T cell receptor (beta chain) came from a study of blood T cells in healthy people across ages. Study-level results: Higher naive T cell percentage went strongly together with higher TCR beta diversity.

Deletions cut 4 bases from V and 9 bases from J, with 10 bases between. CDR1 is SGHTA and CDR2 is FQGNSA in the germline V gene. The CDR3 consists of 12 residues. For the second PCR, which ran for about 7 to 11 cycles, a sample-barcoded 5' primer and a J-beta primer mix were used. TCRdb re-called the 5' RACE reads with MiXCR, one entry per CDR3 protein. The top ten clones hold 25% to 35% of a sample with about 680,000 distinct CDR3 sequences, 49% of them seen once. Regarding this clonotype: Its target is unknown.

Sequencing input: blood. The V call is TRBV7-2, the J call TRBJ2-1; D might be TRBD2 (6 bases). The receptor was isolated from a woman in her sixties or seventies in good health. In nucleotides, the CDR3 is TGTGCCAGCAGCTCCCGGCGGGGTGAGCAGTTCTTC. Its protein product is CASSSRRGEQFF.